The rows below give T cell receptor beta chains drawn from one sample of a study of kidney transplant recipient with SARS-CoV-2 infection. Via MiXCR, TCRdb re-called the reads, giving one row per CDR3 protein. The data hold 200,000 to 250,000 distinct CDR3 sequences, with roughly 26% observed a single time. The sequencing used a blood sample, collected at baseline and around day 120 from a kidney transplant recipient. The receptors were gathered from a male patient in his thirties who had COVID-19 and was a kidney transplant recipient. Some T cells may trace back to the graft donor. CDR3s include the opening cysteine and the closing phenylalanine or tryptophan. The order of the fields is D gene, J gene, V gene, clone size, CDR3 protein, CDR3 DNA. A D gene is named only where the DNA matches it firmly. Rows may omit the clone size; those that give it use once, few, many or a size class.

TRBD2,TRBJ2-3,TRBV4-3,few,CASSRPTSGRADTQYF,TGCGCCAGCAGCCGCCCGACTAGCGGGAGGGCAGATACGCAGTATTTT
.,TRBJ1-4,TRBV15,many,CATSTGRGREKLFF,TGTGCCACCAGTACGGGGAGGGGCCGTGAAAAACTGTTTTTT
.,TRBJ1-2,TRBV5-4,many,CASRQHVPGKTYGYTF,TGTGCCAGCAGACAACACGTACCAGGAAAGACCTATGGCTACACCTTC
.,TRBJ2-6,TRBV5-6,many,CASSLVGRGERLRNVLTF,TGTGCCAGCAGCTTGGTGGGGCGCGGGGAGCGGTTGCGCAACGTCCTGACTTTC
.,TRBJ1-5,TRBV7-6,.,CASSLSPGRNNQPRHF,TGTGCCAGCAGCTTAAGCCCAGGCCGAAACAATCAGCCCCGGCATTTT
.,TRBJ2-1,TRBV24-1,many,CATSAGREGEQFF,TGTGCCACCAGTGCCGGTCGAGAGGGTGAGCAGTTCTTC
TRBD1,TRBJ2-7,TRBV14,many,CASSLGTAREQYF,TGTGCCAGCAGCCTAGGGACAGCTCGCGAGCAGTACTTC
TRBD1,TRBJ1-1,TRBV27,many,CASSPPDRAYSEAFF,TGTGCCAGCAGCCCTCCGGACAGGGCTTATTCTGAAGCTTTCTTT
TRBD1,TRBJ2-7,TRBV12-3/TRBV12-4,many,CASSEPGQGYEQYF,TGTGCCAGCAGTGAACCGGGACAGGGGTACGAGCAGTACTTC
.,TRBJ1-2,TRBV7-9,few,CASSRSAYHGKTYGYTF,TGTGCCAGCAGCCGAAGCGCATACCATGGAAAGACCTATGGCTACACCTTC
TRBD1,TRBJ2-4,TRBV12-3/TRBV12-4,.,CASTPTGVVERFF,TGTGCCAGCACTCCTACAGGGGTCGTTGAGCGGTTCTTC
.,TRBJ1-2,TRBV6-6,many,CASSLALGGRKTYGYTF,TGTGCCAGCAGTCTTGCTTTAGGTGGGAGAAAGACCTATGGCTACACCTTC
.,TRBJ2-5,TRBV12-3/TRBV12-4,many,CASSLASPYQETQYF,TGTGCCAGCAGTTTAGCGTCCCCGTACCAAGAGACCCAGTACTTC
TRBD1,TRBJ1-1,TRBV12-3/TRBV12-4,many,CASSFRQGDGEAFF,TGTGCCAGCAGTTTCAGACAGGGAGATGGTGAAGCTTTCTTT
TRBD2,TRBJ2-1,TRBV29-1,few,CSVALAGGPKNEQFF,TGCAGCGTTGCCCTGGCGGGAGGGCCGAAAAATGAGCAGTTCTTC
TRBD2,TRBJ2-7,TRBV28,many,CASSFPPGGEQYF,TGTGCCAGCAGTTTCCCCCCCGGGGGGGAGCAGTACTTC
.,TRBJ1-2,TRBV12-3/TRBV12-4,many,CASSSCFTAGKTYGYTF,TGTGCCAGCAGTTCCTGTTTCACAGCAGGAAAGACCTATGGCTACACCTTC
.,TRBJ1-3,TRBV28,many,CASSPETFGNTIYF,TGTGCCAGCAGTCCGGAAACCTTTGGAAACACCATATATTTT
TRBD1,TRBJ1-3,TRBV7-6,many,CASSTTGQASSGNTIYF,TGTGCCAGCAGCACGACGGGACAGGCTAGCTCTGGAAACACCATATATTTT
.,TRBJ2-1,TRBV2,many,CASSSGRFNEQFF,TGTGCCAGCAGTAGTGGTAGGTTCAATGAGCAGTTCTTC
.,TRBJ1-2,TRBV15,many,CATSVSVRCGKTYGYTF,TGTGCCACCAGCGTTTCCGTAAGGTGTGGAAAGACCTATGGCTACACCTTC
.,TRBJ2-2,TRBV7-6,many,CASSPLGRDTGELFF,TGTGCCAGCAGCCCGCTGGGCAGGGACACCGGGGAGCTGTTTTTT
TRBD2,TRBJ2-5,TRBV20-1,.,CSARLAGGRETQYF,TGCAGTGCTAGACTAGCGGGAGGGAGAGAGACCCAGTACTTC
.,TRBJ1-5,TRBV20-1,many,CSAFRQGGSNQPQHF,TGCAGTGCGTTCCGCCAGGGCGGTAGCAATCAGCCCCAGCATTTT
TRBD1,TRBJ1-2,TRBV25-1,.,CASSGCPELGQTYGYTF,TGTGCCAGCAGTGGGTGTCCAGAACTGGGACAGACCTATGGCTACACCTTC
.,TRBJ1-5,TRBV6-5,many,CASSTSPQPQHF,TGTGCCAGCAGCACGTCTCCTCAGCCCCAGCATTTT
.,TRBJ1-1,TRBV27,many,CASSLYFREGLNTEAFF,TGTGCCAGCAGTTTATACTTCAGAGAGGGACTTAACACTGAAGCTTTCTTT
TRBD2,TRBJ2-6,TRBV6-5,many,CASLLRAGGSGANVLTF,TGTGCCAGCCTCCTTAGGGCGGGGGGCTCTGGGGCCAACGTCCTGACTTTC
.,TRBJ2-7,TRBV3-2,many,CASSPGQEENEQYF,TGTGCCAGCAGCCCAGGACAGGAGGAGAACGAGCAGTACTTC
.,TRBJ1-2,TRBV16,few,CASSSGVVVRKTYGYTF,TGTGCCAGCAGCAGTGGCGTGGTCGTTAGAAAGACCTATGGCTACACCTTC
.,TRBJ2-1,TRBV12-3/TRBV12-4,many,CASSLIRGFYNEQFF,TGTGCCAGCAGTTTGATAAGGGGCTTCTACAATGAGCAGTTCTTC
.,TRBJ2-7,TRBV7-2,few,CAGSLGPNYEQYF,TGTGCCGGCAGCTTGGGACCTAACTACGAGCAGTACTTC
.,TRBJ2-7,TRBV15,many,CATSRDIGGTYEQYF,TGTGCCACCAGCAGAGATATCGGCGGAACCTACGAGCAGTACTTC
.,TRBJ1-1,TRBV6-5,many,CASSLTVRNTEAFF,TGTGCCAGCAGTTTGACAGTAAGGAACACTGAAGCTTTCTTT
.,TRBJ1-2,TRBV13,many,CASRAAAARIGYTF,TGTGCCAGCAGGGCTGCCGCCGCCCGAATCGGCTACACCTTC
.,TRBJ1-2,TRBV30,many,CAWRLGGDGYTF,TGTGCCTGGAGGCTCGGGGGCGATGGCTACACCTTC
TRBD2,TRBJ2-2,TRBV9,many,CASSVAGTSGTGELFF,TGTGCCAGCAGCGTAGCAGGGACTAGCGGAACCGGGGAGCTGTTTTTT
TRBD2,TRBJ2-1,TRBV5-4,few,CASSLPPGLAGGEQFF,TGTGCCAGCAGCTTGCCCCCCGGACTAGCGGGAGGGGAGCAGTTCTTC
.,TRBJ1-5,TRBV15,many,CATSKEIAKPQHF,TGTGCCACCAGCAAAGAGATAGCGAAGCCCCAGCATTTT
.,TRBJ1-2,TRBV6-8,.,CASSSTSRPRKAYGYTF,TGTGCCAGCAGTTCAACTTCACGCCCTAGAAAGGCCTATGGCTACACCTTC
TRBD1,TRBJ1-5,TRBV19,many,CASSMDRGLGQPQHF,TGTGCCAGTAGTATGGACAGGGGTCTGGGCCAGCCCCAGCATTTT
TRBD2,TRBJ2-3,TRBV18,many,CASSPISGSSTDTQYF,TGTGCCAGCTCACCCATAAGCGGGAGTAGCACAGATACGCAGTATTTT
.,TRBJ1-5,TRBV20-1,many,CSASQGGINQPQHF,TGCAGTGCTAGTCAAGGGGGAATCAATCAGCCCCAGCATTTT
.,TRBJ1-1,TRBV30,many,CAWVNRVGTEAFF,TGTGCCTGGGTGAACAGGGTCGGGACTGAAGCTTTCTTT
.,TRBJ2-6,TRBV24-1,few,CATRGRGANVLTF,TGTGCCACCCGGGGCCGTGGGGCCAACGTCCTGACTTTC
TRBD2,TRBJ2-1,TRBV6-5,many,CASSPSAGGYNEQFF,TGTGCCAGCAGTCCCTCGGCGGGAGGCTACAATGAGCAGTTCTTC
.,TRBJ1-6,TRBV18,many,CASSPARGNQGSPLHF,TGTGCCAGCTCACCAGCTAGGGGAAATCAAGGTTCACCCCTCCACTTT